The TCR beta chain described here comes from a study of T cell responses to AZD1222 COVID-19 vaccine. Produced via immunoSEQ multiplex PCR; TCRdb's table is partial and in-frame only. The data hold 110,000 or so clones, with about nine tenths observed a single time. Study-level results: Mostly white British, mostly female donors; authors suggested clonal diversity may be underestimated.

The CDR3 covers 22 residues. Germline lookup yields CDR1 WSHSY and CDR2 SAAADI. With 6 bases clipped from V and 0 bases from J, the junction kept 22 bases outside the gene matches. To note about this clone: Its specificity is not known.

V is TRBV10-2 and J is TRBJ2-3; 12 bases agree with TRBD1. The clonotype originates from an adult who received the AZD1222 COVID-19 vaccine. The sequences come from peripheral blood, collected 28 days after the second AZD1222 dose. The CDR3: CASRPGQGAQGSSGSSTDTQYF. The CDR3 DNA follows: TGCGCCAGCAGGCCGGGACAGGGGGCGCAGGGGTCGAGCGGGTCTAGCACAGATACGCAGTATTTT.